This passage covers 25 T cell receptor beta chains from one sample sequenced in a study of T cells expressing NK-cell markers. One entry per CDR3 protein, without DNA, is what TCRdb gives after re-calling the 5' RACE reads. Across some 500,000 distinct CDR3 sequences, the top ten clones capture more than 1.4% of the sample. Input material: blood T cells: a sorted CD56 or NKG2C T cell subset, CD4+ or CD8+ T cells, or bulk PBMC T cells (not recorded which). These receptors all stem from a woman in her forties or fifties in good health.

This rearrangement joins TRBV30 to TRBJ1-5. This CDR3 spans 11 amino acids. CDR1 and CDR2 (germline): GTSNPN, SVGIG (reference sequence). The CDR3 here is CAWSVGQPQHF.

CDR3 amino acids: CASSQDKVMGSASTDTQYF. The chain links TRBV4-1 to TRBJ2-3. The CDR3 length is 19 residues. Germline V gene data show CDR1 as MGHRA and CDR2 as YSYEKL.

The chain links TRBV7-2 to TRBJ2-5; TCRdb outputs TRBD1, but without DNA this stays unchecked. The CDR3 consists of 12 residues. The germline gives CDR1 SGHTA, CDR2 FQGNSA. The CDR3 sequence: CASSKSRETQYF.

The chain has TRBV9 and TRBJ2-2; the TCRdb call, TRBD2, lacks DNA for checking. CDR1 SGDLS and CDR2 YYNGEE come from the germline V gene. CDR3 size: 16 residues. The CDR3: CASSVELATNTGELFF.

The chain joins TRBV7-9 to TRBJ2-3. Per the germline V gene, CDR1 is SEHNR and CDR2 is FQNEAQ (reference sequence). The CDR3 has 13 amino acids. This CDR3 reads CASSLAGADTQYF.

This chain joins TRBV5-1 and TRBJ1-1. This CDR3 region has 13 residues. The germline CDR1 and CDR2 sequences are SGHRS and YFSETQ. The CDR3 region is CASSPRGPGRAFF.

V gene TRBV5-1 combines with J gene TRBJ1-2; without DNA, the TCRdb call of TRBD1 cannot be checked. Germline values: CDR1 SGHRS, CDR2 YFSETQ. The CDR3 has 15 amino acids. The CDR3 loop reads CASTYSGTAQYGYTF. Supplemented by reference TRBV5-1 and TRBJ1-2, the full variable domain reads KAGVTQTPRYLIKTRGQQVTLSCSPISGHRSVSWYQQTPGQGLQFLFEYFSETQRNKGNFPGRFSGRQFSNSRSEMNVSTLELGDSALYLCASTYSGTAQYGYTFGSGTRLTVV.

This chain uses TRBV6-4 with TRBJ2-3; TCRdb returns TRBD2, unconfirmable since there is no DNA. The length of the CDR3 is 13 residues. CDR1 is MRHNA and CDR2 is SNTAGT in the germline V gene. CDR3 region: CASSYELADTQYF.

The J gene is TRBJ2-5, the V gene TRBV29-1; no DNA is available, so the TRBD2 call from TCRdb remains unchecked. CDR1 and CDR2 from the germline V gene are SQVTM and ANQGSEA. The CDR3 has 14 residues. CDR3: CSVVFGGGLWAQYF.

The chain links TRBV4-1 to TRBJ2-2; TCRdb gives TRBD2 as the D gene, but with no DNA this cannot be confirmed. Germline assignment: CDR1 MGHRA and CDR2 YSYEKL. The CDR3 sequence is 16 residues long. The CDR3 here is CASSQVKREGSGELFF.

This sequence joins TRBV3-1 and TRBJ2-1; TCRdb's assignment of TRBD2 cannot be checked, as there is no DNA. The germline V gene encodes CDR1 LGHDT and CDR2 YNNKEL (reference sequence). The CDR3 covers 23 residues. CDR3 sequence: CASSQIQPLTGTGTRGSYNEQFF.

The chain uses TRBV9 and TRBJ1-1; TCRdb lists TRBD1, though no DNA is available to test this call. Germline assignment: CDR1 SGDLS and CDR2 YYNGEE. This CDR3 has 12 residues. The CDR3 spells CASSVEGNVAFF.

This rearrangement joins TRBV12-3 or TRBV12-4 to TRBJ2-1; TCRdb designates TRBD2, a call that cannot be tested without DNA. The CDR3 runs 18 residues. Here the CDR3 reads CASSQPPFFGRAGNEQFF.

V gene TRBV20-1 combines with J gene TRBJ1-2. Germline CDR1 DFQATT, CDR2 SNEGSKA (reference sequence). The CDR3 is 12 residues long. This chain's CDR3 is CSARPRLGGYTF.

This sequence joins TRBV20-1 and TRBJ1-5; TCRdb's D gene call, TRBD1, goes unchecked for lack of DNA. The CDR3 extends over 16 amino acids. The germline CDR1 and CDR2 sequences are DFQATT and SNEGSKA (reference sequence). The CDR3 protein is CSAGEEFRGTNQPQHF.

This sequence joins TRBV11-3 and TRBJ2-1; there is no DNA to check the TCRdb D call of TRBD2. The germline V gene encodes CDR1 SGHNT and CDR2 YENEEA. The CDR3 is 16 residues long. The CDR3 here is CASSKLAGGFYNEQFF.

This rearrangement joins TRBV7-3 to TRBJ2-7; TCRdb's D gene call, TRBD1, goes unchecked for lack of DNA. The CDR3 loop spans 15 amino acids. The germline CDR1 and CDR2 sequences are SGHTA and FQGTGA. The CDR3 reads CASSLTPGDGSGQYF.

The chain has TRBV12-3 or TRBV12-4 and TRBJ1-2; the D call of TRBD1 rests on TCRdb alone, since no DNA is present to check it. CDR3 size: 13 residues. CDR3 sequence reads: CASRENGAYGYTF.

The V and J genes are TRBV12-3 or TRBV12-4 and TRBJ2-7. This CDR3 comprises 14 residues. CDR3 protein: CASMLRETLREQYF.

V is TRBV5-6 and J is TRBJ2-1; the D call from TCRdb, TRBD2, cannot be confirmed without DNA. Per germline, CDR1 SGHDT and CDR2 YYEEEE. There are 13 residues in the CDR3. This CDR3 reads CASLPSGRNEQFF.

The V gene is TRBV20-1, the J gene TRBJ1-3. This CDR3 is built from 15 residues. Germline lookup yields CDR1 DFQATT and CDR2 SNEGSKA (reference sequence). CDR3 amino acids: CSARDEDRSGNTIYF.

The chain recombines TRBV25-1 with TRBJ2-2; TCRdb's D call of TRBD2 is untestable without DNA. The length of the CDR3 is 16 residues. Per germline, CDR1 MGHDK and CDR2 SYGVNS. CDR3 sequence reads: CASSEEGLANTGELFF.

The V and J genes are TRBV29-1 and TRBJ1-1. From germline, CDR1 is SQVTM and CDR2 ANQGSEA. The CDR3 spans 15 residues. CDR3 sequence: CSVGVGGVKNTEAFF.

The gene calls are TRBV15 and TRBJ2-3. CDR3 length: 17 amino acids. Germline lookup yields CDR1 LNHNV and CDR2 YYDKDF (reference sequence). The CDR3 protein is CATSRDLKASSTDTQYF.

The chain combines TRBV7-8 with TRBJ1-4. CDR1 is SGHVS and CDR2 is FQNEAQ in the germline V gene. This CDR3 is built from 17 residues. CDR3 loop: CASSLSPRPEGNEKLFF.